This T cell receptor (beta chain) was obtained from a study of T cell changes during pregnancy in multiple sclerosis. Assay: immunoSEQ multiplex PCR; the TCRdb copy retains only in-frame clones and omits some. The table lists around 57,000 clones, roughly 92% of them singletons. The CDR3 has 13 amino acids. V lost 4 bases to trimming and J lost 3 bases; unmatched junction nucleotides: 3. Looked up from germline, CDR1 is MDHEN and CDR2 is SYDVKM. This receptor was identified in a female donor with multiple sclerosis, enrolled in a pregnancy study. This chain joins TRBV28 and TRBJ2-7; 7 bases align to TRBD1. Sequencing was performed on CD4+ T cells from peripheral blood mononuclear cells, taken in the third trimester of pregnancy. The CDR3 DNA is TGTGCCAGCAGTTCCCACAGGGGCTACGAGCAGTACTTC. The encoded protein is CASSSHRGYEQYF.